This T cell receptor (beta chain) was captured in a study of cytomegalovirus exposure and HLA in healthy donors. Study findings and constraints: For TCR beta chains, V- and J-gene trimming was later linked to a missense DCLRE1C variant. The study carried out a later analysis of TCR beta sequences. It associated some 17,000 of them with specific HLA alleles at a false discovery rate of 0.05. The investigators catalogued 150 or so TCR beta chains as cytomegalovirus-associated.

The CDR3 totals 15 residues. V lost 5 bases and J 4 bases, leaving 18 bases between the germline ends. CDR1 SEHNR and CDR2 FQNEAQ come from the germline V gene (reference sequence). Vbeta (60) and Jbeta (13) primers were used in the PCR. As handled by the study authors: Tens of millions of unique TCR beta chains, approximately 11 million of them shared, were counted by a later analysis. Repertoires were generated with immunoSEQ multiplex PCR, while TCRdb's copy carries only in-frame clones and drops some. V and J calls and clone size follow that table, whereas D and trimming were derived from the DNA. This table has tens of thousands of clones, roughly 74% appearing once. Concerning this clone: Its specificity is unknown.

The chain couples TRBV7-9 to TRBJ2-7, with D maybe TRBD1 (5 bases). The source is a woman aged 25 to 39 in good health and CMV-seropositive. The specimen sequenced was PBMCs. The CDR3 sequence is CASSKFPSTVYEQYF. CDR3 nucleotide sequence: TGTGCCAGCAGCAAATTCCCTTCGACAGTTTACGAGCAGTACTTC.